One and the same sample provided the 5 T cell receptor beta chains below, sequenced in a study of Tregs in tolerant kidney transplant recipients. Related graft donors supplied nonmyeloablative bone marrow transplants, and mixed chimerism was transient. The protocol was immunoSEQ multiplex PCR, while the TCRdb copy is restricted to in-frame clones and leaves out a portion. Here the sample spans more than 90,000 clones, roughly 93% being singletons. Specimen: CD4+ T cells from blood (PBMCs), collected 12 months after the transplant. The receptors were gathered from a human patient who received a combined kidney and bone marrow transplant. These T cells may partly come from the graft donor.

The chain employs TRBV6-1 and TRBJ2-5; 8 bases line up with TRBD2. Gene TRBJ2-7 matches the end of the DNA better, so the J call may be wrong. The CDR3 has 17 residues. Germline loops: CDR1 MNHNS, CDR2 SASEGT. This chain's CDR3 is CASSDPGVIAGIHEQYF. The CDR3 DNA follows: TGTGCCAGCAGTGACCCCGGGGTGATAGCGGGAATCCACGAGCAGTACTTC.

The gene calls are TRBV11-2 and TRBJ2-7; D is unclear. This CDR3 has 14 amino acids. With 5 bases removed from V and 2 bases from J, the gap between germline ends came to 13 bases. Germline values: CDR1 SGHAT, CDR2 FQNNGV. CDR3 region: CASSLSIFPYEQYF. DNA for the CDR3: TGTGCCAGCAGCCTTAGCATTTTCCCCTACGAGCAGTACTTC.

The rearrangement uses TRBV18 and TRBJ2-5, with 10 bases lining up with TRBD1. V shed 4 bases, J shed 4 bases, and the junction held 3 bases outside the gene matches. There are 14 residues in the CDR3. From germline, CDR1 is KGHSH and CDR2 LQKENI. The CDR3 DNA follows: TGTGCCAGCTCACTGACAGGGGGCCGAGAGACCCAGTACTTC. Amino acids: CASSLTGGRETQYF. The full variable domain, its missing parts supplied by reference TRBV18 and TRBJ2-5, is NAGVMQNPRHLVRRRGQEARLRCSPMKGHSHVYWYRQLPEEGLKFMVYLQKENIIDESGMPKERFSAEFPKEGPSILRIQQVVRGDSAAYFCASSLTGGRETQYFGPGTRLLVL.

J is TRBJ1-3 and V is TRBV29-1; TRBD1 might be the D (6 bases). Trimming shortened V by 0 bases and J by 5 bases, and 17 bases separated the two germline ends. Germline lookup yields CDR1 SQVTM and CDR2 ANQGSEA. CDR3 size: 16 residues. This CDR3 reads CSVEDPRDIGRNTIYF. CDR3 DNA sequence: TGCAGCGTTGAAGATCCCCGGGACATCGGACGAAACACCATATATTTT.

The rearrangement joins TRBV6-5 to TRBJ1-1, with D possibly TRBD1 on 5 matching bases. V lost 6 bases and J lost 3, with 14 bases in between. This CDR3 spans 14 amino acids. From germline, CDR1 is MNHEY and CDR2 SVGAGI. For the CDR3, the DNA is TGTGCCAGCAGCCGAACCGACAGATACACTGAAGCTTTCTTT. This sequence encodes CASSRTDRYTEAFF.